These T cell receptor beta chains were read from a single sample in a study of CD8 T cells in ankylosing spondylitis. TCRdb ran MiXCR on the 5' RACE reads and lists one entry per CDR3 protein. This repertoire shows about 440,000 distinct CDR3 sequences, about a sixth found once; its top ten account for approximately 0.97%. Sequenced sample: blood, either unsorted or a sorted T cell fraction (not recorded which). All receptors derive from a male donor with ankylosing spondylitis. CDR3s include the opening cysteine and the closing phenylalanine or tryptophan. D genes are given only for firm matches. Part of the rows lack a size; the others show once, few, many or a class for expanded clones.

D: NA; J: TRBJ2-3; length: 21; size: NA; V: TRBV24-1; DNA: TGTGCCACCAGTGATTTAACTCAGGGGTCCGAACCCCTCTTCCCCACAGATACGCAGTATTTT; CDR3: CATSDLTQGSEPLFPTDTQYF
D: TRBD1; J: TRBJ1-2; length: 15; size: few; V: TRBV18; DNA: TGTGCCAGCTCATCACGGGACAGGGCTGAGAATGGCTACACCTTC; CDR3: CASSSRDRAENGYTF
D: TRBD1; J: TRBJ1-4; length: 14; size: NA; V: TRBV28; DNA: TGTGCCAGCAGTTCATCCGGGACAGGGGGCTTACTGTTTTTT; CDR3: CASSSSGTGGLLFF
D: TRBD2; J: TRBJ2-3; length: 18; size: NA; V: TRBV5-6; DNA: TGTGCCAGCAGCTTGGGCCTAGCGGGGGGTTTGGGCACAGATACGCAGTATTTT; CDR3: CASSLGLAGGLGTDTQYF
D: TRBD1; J: TRBJ1-6; length: 16; size: NA; V: TRBV5-1; DNA: TGCGCCAGCAGCTTCTATGGACAGGGAGGTAATTCACCCCTCCACTTT; CDR3: CASSFYGQGGNSPLHF
D: TRBD1; J: TRBJ2-2; length: 14; size: few; V: TRBV30; DNA: TGTGCCTGGGACGGACAGGGGGTCACCGGGGAGCTGTTTTTT; CDR3: CAWDGQGVTGELFF
D: TRBD1; J: TRBJ2-5; length: 15; size: NA; V: TRBV5-1; DNA: TGCGCCTGCAGCCCCAGGACAGGGGAGGCGGAGACCCAGTACTTC; CDR3: CACSPRTGEAETQYF
D: NA; J: TRBJ2-2; length: 13; size: few; V: TRBV10-3; DNA: TGTGCCATCAGTGAGTCGACCGCCGGGGAGCTGTTTTTT; CDR3: CAISESTAGELFF
D: NA; J: TRBJ2-4; length: 11; size: few; V: TRBV12-3/TRBV12-4; DNA: TGTGCCAGCACAAATAGCCGGATTCAGTACTTC; CDR3: CASTNSRIQYF
D: TRBD1; J: TRBJ2-7; length: 13; size: few; V: TRBV10-3; DNA: TGTGCCATTGGACAGGCGACCCCCTACGAGCAGTACTTC; CDR3: CAIGQATPYEQYF
D: NA; J: TRBJ1-4; length: 15; size: NA; V: TRBV9; DNA: TGTGCCAGCAGCGCAATGACTCCAACTAATGAAAAACTGTTTTTT; CDR3: CASSAMTPTNEKLFF
D: TRBD1; J: TRBJ1-4; length: 14; size: NA; V: TRBV30; DNA: TGTGCCTGGAGAAAGACAGGGGCTAGTGAAAAACTGTTTTTT; CDR3: CAWRKTGASEKLFF
D: NA; J: TRBJ1-2; length: 13; size: NA; V: TRBV30; DNA: TGTGCCTGGAGTGGAGCGCGTTTCTATGGCTACACCTTC; CDR3: CAWSGARFYGYTF
D: NA; J: TRBJ1-1; length: 16; size: few; V: TRBV5-6; DNA: TGTGCCAGCAGCCGCTGGGGGAGGACAGTCAACACTGAAGCTTTCTTT; CDR3: CASSRWGRTVNTEAFF
D: TRBD1; J: TRBJ2-1; length: 16; size: few; V: TRBV24-1; DNA: TGTGCCACCAGTGGCGGGGAAGGACAGGGTGACAATGAGCAGTTCTTC; CDR3: CATSGGEGQGDNEQFF
D: NA; J: TRBJ1-3; length: 12; size: many; V: TRBV12-3/TRBV12-4; DNA: TGTGCCAGCAGTTGGGCGGGAAACACCATATATTTT; CDR3: CASSWAGNTIYF
D: NA; J: TRBJ1-1; length: 16; size: NA; V: TRBV5-1; DNA: TGCGCCAGCAGCTCCGGAACTAAGTCCCTGGGGGCAAAAGCTTTCTTT; CDR3: CASSSGTKSLGAKAFF
D: NA; J: TRBJ2-1; length: 14; size: few; V: TRBV19; DNA: TGTGCCAGTTTGTCCGGGACGGACTACAATGAGCAGTTCTTC; CDR3: CASLSGTDYNEQFF
D: TRBD2; J: TRBJ2-1; length: 15; size: many; V: TRBV12-3/TRBV12-4; DNA: TGTGCCAGCAGCTCGGGACTAGCGGGGGGGGGTGAGCAGTTCTTC; CDR3: CASSSGLAGGGEQFF
D: NA; J: TRBJ2-5; length: 13; size: NA; V: TRBV11-2; DNA: TGTGCCAGCAGCTTAGCGTACCAAGAGACCCAGTACTTC; CDR3: CASSLAYQETQYF
D: TRBD1; J: TRBJ1-1; length: 15; size: many; V: TRBV5-1; DNA: TGCGCCAGCAGCTTCCAGGGGGCGGTTGGCACTGAAGCTTTCTTT; CDR3: CASSFQGAVGTEAFF
D: NA; J: TRBJ2-6; length: 14; size: NA; V: TRBV18; DNA: TGTGCCAGCTCACCGGACCGGGATTCAAACGTCCTGACTTTC; CDR3: CASSPDRDSNVLTF
D: TRBD2; J: TRBJ2-3; length: 12; size: NA; V: TRBV24-1; DNA: TGTGCCACCAGTCGGGGGGGTGATACGCAGTATTTT; CDR3: CATSRGGDTQYF
D: NA; J: TRBJ1-1; length: 14; size: NA; V: TRBV5-1; DNA: TGCGCCAGCAGCCCTACATCATTTGTCACTGAAGCTTTCTTT; CDR3: CASSPTSFVTEAFF
D: TRBD2; J: TRBJ2-7; length: 17; size: NA; V: TRBV5-1; DNA: TGCGCCAGCAGCTTGGGGACTAGCGGGAATGCTGGTGACGAGCAGTACTTC; CDR3: CASSLGTSGNAGDEQYF
D: TRBD1; J: TRBJ2-6; length: 17; size: few; V: TRBV13; DNA: TGTGCCAGCAGCCCCCGGGACAGGGGTCCTGGGGCCAACGTCCTGACTTTC; CDR3: CASSPRDRGPGANVLTF
D: TRBD1; J: TRBJ2-5; length: 15; size: NA; V: TRBV11-2; DNA: TGTGCCAGCAGCTTAGGAACAGGGGTTTTGGGGACCCAGTACTTC; CDR3: CASSLGTGVLGTQYF
D: NA; J: TRBJ1-4; length: 13; size: NA; V: TRBV3-1; DNA: TGTGCCAGCAGCCGAAACAGAAATGAAAAACTGTTTTTT; CDR3: CASSRNRNEKLFF
D: TRBD2; J: TRBJ2-1; length: 15; size: NA; V: TRBV4-3; DNA: TGCGCCAGCAGCCAAGATACCAGCGGGACCCGGGGTCAGTTCTTC; CDR3: CASSQDTSGTRGQFF
D: NA; J: TRBJ2-2; length: 13; size: NA; V: TRBV20-1; DNA: TGCAGTGCTTATGATTTTGGCACCGGGGAGCTGTTTTTT; CDR3: CSAYDFGTGELFF
D: NA; J: TRBJ2-2; length: 15; size: few; V: TRBV6-2/TRBV6-3; DNA: TGTGCCAGCAGAGGATCAAGGGGCAACACCGGGGAGCTGTTTTTT; CDR3: CASRGSRGNTGELFF
D: TRBD1; J: TRBJ1-2; length: 14; size: few; V: TRBV7-9; DNA: TGTGCCAGCAAACAGGGGATCTCTAACTATGGCTACACCTTC; CDR3: CASKQGISNYGYTF
D: NA; J: TRBJ2-1; length: 15; size: NA; V: TRBV9; DNA: TGTGTCAGCAGCCCAGGGGGGGCCACCTACAATGAGCAGTTCTTC; CDR3: CVSSPGGATYNEQFF
D: TRBD1; J: TRBJ2-7; length: 16; size: few; V: TRBV20-1; DNA: TGCAGTGCTAGATCGCCGGGACAGGGTCTTACGAACGAGCAGTACTTC; CDR3: CSARSPGQGLTNEQYF
D: TRBD1; J: TRBJ2-7; length: 15; size: many; V: TRBV5-5; DNA: TGTGCCAGCAGCCGGGACAGGGATAAAGTTAGGGAGCAGTACTTC; CDR3: CASSRDRDKVREQYF
D: TRBD1; J: TRBJ1-1; length: 13; size: NA; V: TRBV6-2/TRBV6-3; DNA: TGTGCCAGCAACAGGGGCCTGAACACTGAAGCTTTCTTT; CDR3: CASNRGLNTEAFF
D: NA; J: TRBJ2-1; length: 15; size: NA; V: TRBV9; DNA: TGTGCCAGCAGCGAGCGACAGGCTACCTACAATGAGCAGTTCTTC; CDR3: CASSERQATYNEQFF
D: NA; J: TRBJ1-1; length: 13; size: NA; V: TRBV6-1; DNA: TGTGCCAGCAAGAAGGGCATGAACACTGAAGCTTTCTTT; CDR3: CASKKGMNTEAFF
D: NA; J: TRBJ1-1; length: 16; size: few; V: TRBV7-9; DNA: TGTGCCAGCAGCTCCCCCCTGGGGGGGGCGGACACTGAAGCTTTCTTT; CDR3: CASSSPLGGADTEAFF
D: NA; J: TRBJ1-1; length: 13; size: once; V: TRBV19; DNA: TGTGCCAGTACCTCCCGGGGGCGGCTTGAGGCTTTCTTT; CDR3: CASTSRGRLEAFF
D: TRBD2; J: TRBJ2-2; length: 17; size: NA; V: TRBV20-1; DNA: TGCAGTGCTACGCCCTTCGGGGCGGGGGGGAACACCGGGGAGCTGTTTTTT; CDR3: CSATPFGAGGNTGELFF
D: TRBD2; J: TRBJ2-5; length: 17; size: many; V: TRBV12-3/TRBV12-4; DNA: TGTGCCAGCAGTTTATCCGGGACTAGCGGGAGTTCAGAGACCCAGTACTTC; CDR3: CASSLSGTSGSSETQYF
D: NA; J: TRBJ2-5; length: 13; size: many; V: TRBV18; DNA: TGTGCCAGCTCACCAAGTTTTCAAGAGACCCAGTACTTC; CDR3: CASSPSFQETQYF
D: NA; J: TRBJ1-2; length: 17; size: once; V: TRBV29-1; DNA: TGCAGCGTTGATGGGGTGGACAGCTTCATAGCTAACTATGGCTACACCTTC; CDR3: CSVDGVDSFIANYGYTF